Listed below are T cell receptor beta chains from one sample, sequenced in a study of OX40 agonist ivuxolimab in advanced cancers. Clones were sequenced by immunoSEQ multiplex PCR, and TCRdb holds only the in-frame ones, with some missing. The sample yields about 100,000 clones, over 75% seen once. The sample here was CD4+ or CD8+ T cells sorted from blood, taken in a trial of the OX40 agonist ivuxolimab. The source is an adult with an advanced solid tumor such as melanoma, head and neck, liver or kidney cancer. The CDR3 runs from the conserved cysteine through the conserved F or W. A D gene is named only where the DNA matches it firmly. For some rows the clone size is stated as once, few or many, or as a class when expanded; others skip it.

j_call d_call clone_size v_call cdr3_aa cdr3_nt
TRBJ2-1 NA NA TRBV29-1 CSVDDYPGNEQFF TGCAGCGTTGATGACTACCCGGGGAATGAGCAGTTCTTC
TRBJ1-1 NA NA TRBV29-1 CSVGLSGINTEAFF TGCAGCGTTGGGCTATCGGGAATTAACACTGAAGCTTTCTTT
TRBJ1-1 NA NA TRBV29-1 CSVDLGPMNTEAFF TGCAGCGTTGATTTGGGCCCTATGAACACTGAAGCTTTCTTT
TRBJ1-6 NA NA TRBV5-1 CASQVEANSPLHF TGCGCCAGCCAAGTGGAGGCGAATTCACCCCTCCACTTT
TRBJ2-7 NA many TRBV2 CASSERGLSYEQYF TGTGCCAGCAGTGAAAGGGGATTATCCTACGAGCAGTACTTC
TRBJ2-2 NA NA TRBV30 CAWTSNTGELFF TGTGCCTGGACTTCGAACACCGGGGAGCTGTTTTTT
TRBJ1-3 NA NA TRBV27 CASSLLGGVSGNTIYF TGTGCCAGCAGTTTATTGGGGGGAGTCTCTGGAAACACCATATATTTT
TRBJ2-5 NA NA TRBV11-2 CASSLDVGRVETQYF TGTGCCAGCAGCTTAGACGTTGGCAGGGTAGAGACCCAGTACTTC
TRBJ2-2 TRBD2 NA TRBV9 CASSVVAGVTGELFF TGTGCCAGCAGCGTCGTAGCGGGAGTAACCGGGGAGCTGTTTTTT
TRBJ2-1 NA NA TRBV10-1 CASSEVVGGEQFF TGCGCCAGCAGTGAGGTGGTTGGAGGGGAGCAGTTCTTC
TRBJ1-5 NA NA TRBV6-5 CASSNNGGQQPQHF TGTGCCAGCAGTAACAATGGGGGGCAGCAGCCCCAGCATTTT
TRBJ1-1 NA NA TRBV14 CASSQDFGGYTEAFF TGTGCCAGCAGCCAAGATTTCGGGGGGTACACTGAAGCTTTCTTT
TRBJ1-1 NA few TRBV6-1 CAIFDRNTEAFF TGTGCCATCTTTGACAGGAACACTGAAGCTTTCTTT
TRBJ2-3 TRBD2 once TRBV7-2 CASSLRGGSASQYF TGTGCCAGCAGCTTACGGGGGGGCTCGGCTTCGCAGTATTTT